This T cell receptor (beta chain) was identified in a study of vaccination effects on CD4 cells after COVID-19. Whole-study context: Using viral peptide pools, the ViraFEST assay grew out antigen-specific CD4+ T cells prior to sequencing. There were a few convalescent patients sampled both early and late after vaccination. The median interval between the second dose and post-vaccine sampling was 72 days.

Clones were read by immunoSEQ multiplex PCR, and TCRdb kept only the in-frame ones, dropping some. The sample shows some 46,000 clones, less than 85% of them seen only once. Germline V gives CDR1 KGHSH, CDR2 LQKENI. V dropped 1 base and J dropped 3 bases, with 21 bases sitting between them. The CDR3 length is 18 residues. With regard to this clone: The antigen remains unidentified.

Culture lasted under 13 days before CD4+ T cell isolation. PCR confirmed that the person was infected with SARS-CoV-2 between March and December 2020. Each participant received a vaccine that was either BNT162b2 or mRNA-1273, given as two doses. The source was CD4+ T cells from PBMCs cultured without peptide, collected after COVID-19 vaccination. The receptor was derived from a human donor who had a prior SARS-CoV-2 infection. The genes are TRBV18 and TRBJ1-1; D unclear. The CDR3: CASSPLVILGGMDTEAFF. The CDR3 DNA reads TGTGCCAGCTCACCACTGGTTATTTTGGGAGGTATGGACACTGAAGCTTTCTTT.